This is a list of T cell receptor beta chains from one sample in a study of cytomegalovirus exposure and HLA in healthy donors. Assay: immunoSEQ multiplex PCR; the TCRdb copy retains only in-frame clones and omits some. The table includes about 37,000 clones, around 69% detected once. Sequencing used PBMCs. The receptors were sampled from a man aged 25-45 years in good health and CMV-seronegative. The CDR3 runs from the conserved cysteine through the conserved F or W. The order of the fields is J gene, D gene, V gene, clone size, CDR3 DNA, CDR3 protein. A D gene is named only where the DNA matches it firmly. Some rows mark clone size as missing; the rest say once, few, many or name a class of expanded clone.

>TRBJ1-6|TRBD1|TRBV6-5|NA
TGTGCCAGCTCTACAGGGGCCATAAATTCACCCCTCCACTTT
CASSTGAINSPLHF
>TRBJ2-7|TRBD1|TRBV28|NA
TGTGCCAGCAGTATACCAACGGACAGGGTTGACGAGCAGTACTTC
CASSIPTDRVDEQYF
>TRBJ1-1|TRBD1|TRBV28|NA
TGTGCCAGCAATTCCGCAGGGGGCGTTTACACTGAAGCTTTCTTT
CASNSAGGVYTEAFF
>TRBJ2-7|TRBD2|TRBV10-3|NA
TGTGCCATCAGTGAGTTGGTCGGGGGGTTTTACGAGCAGTACTTC
CAISELVGGFYEQYF
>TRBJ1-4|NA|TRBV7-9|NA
TGTGCCAGCAGCTTAAGGACAGACAATGAAAAACTGTTTTTT
CASSLRTDNEKLFF
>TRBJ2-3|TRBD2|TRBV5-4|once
TGTGCCAGCAGCTCCGGACTAGCGGGAAGCACAGATACGCAGTATTTT
CASSSGLAGSTDTQYF
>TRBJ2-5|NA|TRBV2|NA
TGTGCCAGCAGTCTCCTTATAGCGCTCCAAGAGACCCAGTACTTC
CASSLLIALQETQYF
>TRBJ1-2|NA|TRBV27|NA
TGTGCCAGCCATAAAAAGCAGGGAGGCCCCTCTAACTATGGCTACACCTTC
CASHKKQGGPSNYGYTF
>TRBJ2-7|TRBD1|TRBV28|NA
TGTGCCAGCAGTTTATTGGACAGGGATCGGGAGGAGCAGTACTTC
CASSLLDRDREEQYF
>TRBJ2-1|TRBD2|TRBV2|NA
TGTGCCAGCAGGACTAGCGGTTCCTACAATGAGCAGTTCTTC
CASRTSGSYNEQFF
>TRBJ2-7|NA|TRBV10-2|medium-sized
TGCGCCAGCAGTGAGTCGGTGTGGCCTCCGTACGAGCAGTACTTC
CASSESVWPPYEQYF
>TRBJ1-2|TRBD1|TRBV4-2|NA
TGTGCCAGCAGCCACTTACCGGGACAGACGTTAGCTAACTATGGCTACACCTTC
CASSHLPGQTLANYGYTF
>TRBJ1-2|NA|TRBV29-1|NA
TGCAGCGTTGAAGATCGGGGGGGCTACACCTTC
CSVEDRGGYTF
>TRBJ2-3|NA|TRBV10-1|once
TGCGCCAGCAGTGATCAATTGGATACGCAGTATTTT
CASSDQLDTQYF
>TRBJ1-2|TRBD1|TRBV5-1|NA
TGCGCCAGCAGCTATGGACAGGGGACAAACTATGGCTACACCTTC
CASSYGQGTNYGYTF
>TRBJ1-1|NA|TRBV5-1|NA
TGCGCCAGCAGCTTGGGCAGTATGGAGTCTGAAGCTTTCTTT
CASSLGSMESEAFF
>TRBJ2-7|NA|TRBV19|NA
TGTGCCAGTAGTCTCAGGGGAGGGAACGAGCAGTACTTC
CASSLRGGNEQYF
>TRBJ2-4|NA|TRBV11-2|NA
TGTGCCAGCAGCCTTCCGGGGAGGCACAAAAACATTCAGTACTTC
CASSLPGRHKNIQYF
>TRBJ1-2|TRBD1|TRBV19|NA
TGTGCCAGTAGTCCCCGTGGGACAGGGGATTACTATGGCTACCCCTTC
CASSPRGTGDYYGYPF
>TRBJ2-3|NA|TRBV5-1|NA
TGCGCCAGCAGATATGGACACCTCACAGATACGCAGTATTTT
CASRYGHLTDTQYF
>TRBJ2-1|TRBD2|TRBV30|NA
TGTGCCTGGAGTGCCTCTAGCGGGAGGGCGGGTGAGCAGTTCTTC
CAWSASSGRAGEQFF
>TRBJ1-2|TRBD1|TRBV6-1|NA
TGTGCCAGCAGTGCGAGAGACAGGGGCGGCTACACCTTC
CASSARDRGGYTF
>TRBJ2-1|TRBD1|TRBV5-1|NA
TGCGCCAGCAGCCCGGAATACGGGACAGGGGGCAATGAGCAGTTCTTC
CASSPEYGTGGNEQFF
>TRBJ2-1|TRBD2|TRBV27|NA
TGTGCCAGCAGTTTTGTGGGGGGGAGCTCCTACAATGAGCAGTTCTTC
CASSFVGGSSYNEQFF
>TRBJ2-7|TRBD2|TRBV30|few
TGTGCCTGGAGTCCCCCCGCGGGACTAGTATCAGACGAGCAGTACTTC
CAWSPPAGLVSDEQYF
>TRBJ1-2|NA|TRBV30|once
TGTGCCTGGAGACCGGGTCCGCCGAGTGGCTACACCTTC
CAWRPGPPSGYTF
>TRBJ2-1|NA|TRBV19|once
TGTGCCAGCCCCCCACGGACTGCATCCTACAATGAGCAGTTCTTC
CASPPRTASYNEQFF
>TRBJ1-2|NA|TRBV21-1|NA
TGTGCCAGCAGCAAAGGAGACAGGGAAGTCGATGGCTACACCTTC
CASSKGDREVDGYTF
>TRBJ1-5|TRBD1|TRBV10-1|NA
TGCGCCAGCAGTGAGTCACAGACAGGGATAGGTCAGCCCCAGCATTTT
CASSESQTGIGQPQHF
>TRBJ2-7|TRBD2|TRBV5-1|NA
TGCGCCAGCAGCTTGAGACTAGCGGGAGGGCCGAGAGAGCAGTACTTC
CASSLRLAGGPREQYF
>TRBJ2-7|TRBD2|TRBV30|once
TGTGCCTGGAGGGGGGGATCAGGTGGCGGGAGGGAGCAGTACTTC
CAWRGGSGGGREQYF
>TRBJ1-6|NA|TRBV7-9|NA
TGTGCCAGCAGCGCCGACAGCCTTAATTCACCCCTCCACTTT
CASSADSLNSPLHF
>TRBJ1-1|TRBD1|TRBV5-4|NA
TGTGCCAGCAGCTTGGAGACAGGGCGGAACACTGAAGCTTTCTTT
CASSLETGRNTEAFF
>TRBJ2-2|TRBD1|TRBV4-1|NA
TGCGCCAGCAGCCGGGGACAGGGGTTTGCCGGGGAGCTGTTTTTT
CASSRGQGFAGELFF
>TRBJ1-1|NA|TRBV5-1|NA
TGCGCCAGCAGCTTGGCTTTTCGCCAGGGGCATTCGAACACTGAAGCTTTCTTT
CASSLAFRQGHSNTEAFF
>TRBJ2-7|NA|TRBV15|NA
TGTGCCACCAGCGGGGGCCGGGCCTACGAGCAGTACTTC
CATSGGRAYEQYF
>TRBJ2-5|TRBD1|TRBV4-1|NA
TGCGCCAGCAGCCAGGAGACAGGGGGCATCGCCCCTCACCAAGAGACCCAGTACTTC
CASSQETGGIAPHQETQYF
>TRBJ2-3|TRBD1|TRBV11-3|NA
TGTGCCAGCAGCCCCAGGGGGACAGGGGGCGGCACAGATACGCAGTATTTT
CASSPRGTGGGTDTQYF
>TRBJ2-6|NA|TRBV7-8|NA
TGTGCCAGCAGCTTGGGTCACCAGGCTCCTGGGGCCAACGTCCTGACTTTC
CASSLGHQAPGANVLTF
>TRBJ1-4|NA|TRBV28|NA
TGTGCCAGCAGTTTATTGTCAGGAGGTGAAAAACTGTTTTTT
CASSLLSGGEKLFF
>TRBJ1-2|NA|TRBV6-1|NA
TGTGCCAGCAGCGAACCCCCTGGACAGACTAACTATGGCTACACCTTC
CASSEPPGQTNYGYTF
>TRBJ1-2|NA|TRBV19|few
TGTGCCAGTAGTATGTCGGTTGCGGGCTACACCTTC
CASSMSVAGYTF
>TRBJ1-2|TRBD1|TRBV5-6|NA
TGTGCCAGCAGCTTACCGGGACAGGCGAACTATGGCTACACCTTC
CASSLPGQANYGYTF
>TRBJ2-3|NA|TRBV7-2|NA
TGTGCCAGCAGCCTGATCAGTGGGGGGGCTTGGGATACGCAGTATTTT
CASSLISGGAWDTQYF
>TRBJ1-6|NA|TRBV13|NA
TGTGCCAGCAGCTTAAATCAGGCATCACTTTCAGGCTATTCACCCCTCCACTTT
CASSLNQASLSGYSPLHF
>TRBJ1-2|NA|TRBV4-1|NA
TGCGCCAGCAGCCAAGATAAAATTGGCTACACCTTC
CASSQDKIGYTF
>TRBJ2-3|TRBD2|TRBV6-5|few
TGTGCCAGTAGCGGGGGGTTTTCTGATACGCAGTATTTT
CASSGGFSDTQYF
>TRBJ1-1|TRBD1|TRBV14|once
TGTGCCAGCAGCGAAAGGACAGGGGAGGACACTGAAGCTTTCTTT
CASSERTGEDTEAFF
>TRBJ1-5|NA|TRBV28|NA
TGTGCCAGCAGTTTTTGGGGGGGGATCGATCAGCCCCAGCATTTT
CASSFWGGIDQPQHF
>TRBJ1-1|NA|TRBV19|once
TGTGCCAGTAGTATAGAGGGGGGTAGCACTGAAGCTTTCTTC
CASSIEGGSTEAFF
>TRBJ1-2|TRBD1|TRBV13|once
TGTGCCAGCACCTGGTTAGGGACAGGCAACTATGGCTACACCTTC
CASTWLGTGNYGYTF
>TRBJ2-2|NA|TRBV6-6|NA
TGTGCCAGCAGTTACCCCAGGGATGTCACCGGGGAGCTGTTTTTT
CASSYPRDVTGELFF
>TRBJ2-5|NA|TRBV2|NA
TGTGCCAGCGGAGATAGCCTGCAAGAGACCCAGTACTTC
CASGDSLQETQYF
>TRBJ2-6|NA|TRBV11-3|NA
TGTGCCAGCAGTGGGCTCGGGGCCAACGTCCTGACTTTC
CASSGLGANVLTF
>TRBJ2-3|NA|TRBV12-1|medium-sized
TGTGCCAGCAGCTTTTGGCGGGATTGCACAGATACGCAGTATTTT
CASSFWRDCTDTQYF
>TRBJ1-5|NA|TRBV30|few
TGTGCCTGGAGTTCGGGGATGGATAGCAATCAGCCCCAGCATTTT
CAWSSGMDSNQPQHF
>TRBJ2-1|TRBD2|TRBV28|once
TGTGCCAGCAGCCCCCAGGTGATAGCGGGAGGTCGGTGGAATGAGCAGTTCTTC
CASSPQVIAGGRWNEQFF
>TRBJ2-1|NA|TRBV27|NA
TGTGCCAGCAGTTTAGGGGGGAGGTCCTACAATGAGCAGTTCTTC
CASSLGGRSYNEQFF
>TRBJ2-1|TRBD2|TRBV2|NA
TGTGCCAGCAGTGAACCCGTGGGAGGGCCAAATGAGCAGTTCTTC
CASSEPVGGPNEQFF
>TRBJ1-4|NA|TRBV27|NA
TGTGCCAGCAGTTTAAGGGTTAGAGGGACGGGGGCTAATGAAAAACTGTTTTTT
CASSLRVRGTGANEKLFF